The TCR beta chain described here comes from a study of cytomegalovirus exposure and HLA in healthy donors. Background on the study: The Caucasian-associated ancestry cluster contained approximately 81% of the approximately 410 genotyped donors. Overall study results and limits: Being indistinguishable, some V segments were excluded, TRBV6-2 and TRBV6-3 among them.

The PCR contained 60 Vbeta and 13 Jbeta primers. The assay was immunoSEQ multiplex PCR, and TCRdb's table has in-frame clones only and misses some. This sample's table has 75,000 to 85,000 clones. This CDR3 has 15 residues. The germline gives CDR1 SGHAT, CDR2 FQNNGV. Trimming took 0 bases from V and 3 from J; bases not matched to a gene: 2. Concerning this clone itself: Its antigen is as yet unknown.

The receptor was derived from a man aged 50 or older in good health and CMV-seronegative. Sample: PBMCs. The rearrangement joins TRBV11-2 to TRBJ1-3, with TRBD1 matching over 7 bases. The CDR3 sequence is CASSLDHRGGNTIYF. Here the CDR3 DNA reads TGTGCCAGCAGCTTAGATCACAGGGGTGGAAACACCATATATTTT. The whole variable domain, filled in from reference TRBV11-2 and TRBJ1-3, reads EAGVAQSPRYKIIEKRQSVAFWCNPISGHATLYWYQQILGQGPKLLIQFQNNGVVDDSQLPKDRFSAERLKGVDSTLKIQPAKLEDSAVYLCASSLDHRGGNTIYFGEGSWLTVV.